The subject of this entry is one T cell receptor (beta chain). Its matching antigen is unknown. Trimming stripped 5 bases from V and 8 bases from J, with 20 bases between. The CDR3 is 15 residues long. The germline CDR1 and CDR2 sequences are MDHEN and SYDVKM. This specimen belongs to a study of cytomegalovirus exposure and HLA in healthy donors. It was with 60 Vbeta and 13 Jbeta primers that the PCR ran. TCRdb keeps only in-frame clones here, not all; method: immunoSEQ multiplex PCR. Among about 82,000 clones listed, roughly a tenth were seen once. Study observations and caveats: TCR beta chain V- and J-gene trimming was linked, in a later analysis, to a missense variant in DCLRE1C. Cytomegalovirus-associated TCR beta chains were listed, numbering 150 to 200. Earlier analysis found most TCR beta V segments productive about 87% or about 30% of the time. Judged likely to be a sequencing artifact was a cluster of highly shared sequence variants.

Sequencing was done on a sample of PBMCs. The V and J genes are TRBV28 and TRBJ2-3, with D perhaps matching TRBD2 (6 bases). This TCR was recovered from a man in his fifties or sixties in good health and CMV-seropositive. DNA for the CDR3: TGTGCCAGCAGTCCCGGGACGGGGGATGGTGGTACGCAGTATTTT. Protein product: CASSPGTGDGGTQYF.